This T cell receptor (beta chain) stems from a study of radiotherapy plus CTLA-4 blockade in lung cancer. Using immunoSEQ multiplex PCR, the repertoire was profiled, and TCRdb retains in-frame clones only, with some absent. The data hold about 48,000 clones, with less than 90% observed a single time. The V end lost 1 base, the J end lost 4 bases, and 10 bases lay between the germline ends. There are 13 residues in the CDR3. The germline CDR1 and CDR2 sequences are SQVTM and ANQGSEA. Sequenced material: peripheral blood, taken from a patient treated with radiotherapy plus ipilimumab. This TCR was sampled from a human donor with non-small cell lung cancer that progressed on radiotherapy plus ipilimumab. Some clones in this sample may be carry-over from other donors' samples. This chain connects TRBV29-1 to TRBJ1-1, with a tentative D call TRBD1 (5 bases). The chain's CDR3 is CSVEVGGGTEAFF. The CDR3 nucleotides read TGCAGCGTTGAAGTCGGGGGTGGCACTGAAGCTTTCTTT.